This passage covers 3 T cell receptor beta chains from one sample sequenced in a study of blood T cell repertoires in COVID-19. This table comes from immunoSEQ multiplex PCR, and its TCRdb copy is limited to in-frame clones, with some not included. This table has 25,000 to 35,000 clones, 65% to 70% appearing once. Source material: peripheral blood. All receptors come from a human donor in a cohort sampled during active COVID-19.

The chain is built from TRBV3-1 (or the pseudogene TRBV3-2) and TRBJ2-1, with D possibly matching TRBD2 (5 bases). The CDR3 covers 15 residues. V was shortened by 0 bases and J by 5 bases, with 11 bases between the two germline ends. Germline V CDR1 and CDR2: LGHDT, YNNKEL (reference sequence). In nucleotides, the CDR3 is TGTGCCAGCAGCCAAGATATCGGGGAACACAATGAGCAGTTCTTC. It encodes CASSQDIGEHNEQFF.

The rearrangement links TRBV6-2 or TRBV6-3 to TRBJ2-1; D not certain. This CDR3 has 14 residues. The germline V gene encodes CDR1 MNHEY and CDR2 SVGEGT. The germline V and J ends were trimmed by 6 bases and 5 bases, with 14 bases remaining between them. The CDR3: CASSPALPDNEQFF. The CDR3 nucleotides are TGTGCCAGCAGCCCCGCCCTGCCGGACAATGAGCAGTTCTTC.

The chain recombines TRBV7-6 with TRBJ2-7; no reliable D call. The V end lost 2 bases, the J end lost 2 bases, and 10 bases lay between the germline ends. The germline CDR1 and CDR2 sequences are SGHVS and FNYEAQ. The length of the CDR3 is 14 residues. As DNA, the CDR3 is TGTGCCAGCAGCTTAAATATGGCAGCCTACGAGCAGTACTTC. Translation gives CASSLNMAAYEQYF.